The sequence of this T cell receptor beta chain was determined in a study of blood T cell repertoires in COVID-19 (TCRdb year 2020). Turning to the overall study: Samples covering the acute and convalescent phases of COVID-19 were provided by collaborators in the United States, Italy and Spain. The prospective study material was composed of cDNA or gDNA derived from T cells, B-cell-depleted T cells, or PBMCs. The dataset comprised deeply sampled blood TCRbeta repertoires from subjects exposed to, actively infected with, or recovered from COVID-19. A freely available public database, intended as a resource for researchers studying the immune response to SARS-CoV-2, is where the repertoires were released. The samples were drawn from the first 160 participants of the ongoing ImmuneRACE study and from over a thousand subjects provided by 6 global collaborators. The sample metadata nearly always contained a de-identified subject ID, COVID-19 status, age in years and sex. Where HLA class I and class II types were available, the types were taken from metadata supplied by the sample provider, not from assay-based typing. Paper-wide results and their limitations: The amount of clinical and demographic metadata varied by source and participant and was provided uncurated.

The CDR3 runs 16 residues from the cysteine to the phenylalanine. The only DNA kept is the CDR3, 48 bases in frame from the first base. The germline V gene provides CDR1 SGHDT and CDR2 YYEEEE. The V end gives up 1 base and the J end 0 bases, leaving 6 bases in the junction not matched to a gene. The immunoSEQ Assay, a bias-controlled multiplex PCR, was used to amplify TCRbeta CDR3 regions from genomic DNA. In the original analysis: The number of nucleated cells in each sample was estimated from the amplification of reference gene primers within the assay. To quantify the absolute abundance of each unique TCRbeta CDR3 rearrangement, sequence reads were collapsed and filtered. Productive Simpson clonality was computed per sample as the square root of Simpson's diversity index over productive rearrangements. The source is immuneACCESS, and TCRdb retained only in-frame sequences with V and J called. Part of the clones is not carried over; for the studies checked, unresolved V genes explain less than half of this, and the remainder is unexplained. V, J and clone size are taken as reported in that table, and D and trimming were inferred from the DNA itself. Here the sample has under 85,000 clones; 82% occur a single time. 20% to 25% of the sample comes from the top ten.

Collaborating institutions collected whole blood in K2EDTA tubes following their own protocols. For TCRbeta analysis, collaborators shipped samples in one of three forms: frozen whole blood, isolated PBMCs, or DNA extracted from either of those sample types. Worth noting for this clone: Its recognized antigen is unknown. No much larger clone exists at a distance of one base, and base qualities are not known.

The sample was peripheral blood. This TCR was recovered from a human donor in a cohort sampled during active COVID-19. The chain joins TRBV5-6 to TRBJ1-2; TRBD1 aligns with 7 central bases. The CDR3 corresponds to CASSLTGAPTNYGYTF. The bases are TGTGCCAGCAGCTTGACAGGGGCACCCACTAACTATGGCTACACCTTC.